Listed here are 21 T cell receptor beta chains from one sample, sequenced in a study of cytomegalovirus exposure and HLA in healthy donors. It was with 60 Vbeta and 13 Jbeta primers that the PCR ran. Repertoires were generated with immunoSEQ multiplex PCR, while TCRdb's copy carries only in-frame clones and drops some. The table shows 150,000 to 200,000 clones, with roughly three quarters occurring only once. The sequenced sample was PBMCs. The receptors were sampled from a male donor in good health and CMV-seronegative.

The chain joins TRBV4-1 to TRBJ1-2; the match to TRBD1 covers 7 bases. CDR3 length: 14 residues. The germline V gene encodes CDR1 MGHRA and CDR2 YSYEKL. Trimming removed 7 bases from V and 0 bases from J; junction bases left unmatched: 5. The CDR3 DNA reads as TGCGCCAGCACCGGAGGGACAGCTAACTATGGCTACACCTTC. Translated, it gives CASTGGTANYGYTF.

The chain carries TRBV5-6 and TRBJ2-2, with D tentatively TRBD2 (6 bases). Germline V lookup: CDR1 SGHDT, CDR2 YYEEEE. There are 16 residues in the CDR3. With 2 bases removed from V and 2 bases from J, the gap between germline ends came to 13 bases. DNA of the CDR3: TGTGCCAGCAGCTTATCCTGGGGGACTAACACCGGGGAGCTGTTTTTT. This sequence encodes CASSLSWGTNTGELFF.

A few counts support this clone. The chain joins TRBV5-1 to TRBJ1-5, with D unresolved. V was clipped by 8 bases and J by 5 bases, with 17 bases between them. Germline CDR1 and CDR2: SGHRS and YFSETQ. This CDR3 is built from 14 residues. The CDR3 protein is CASPKEGRDQPQHF. Here the CDR3 DNA reads TGCGCCAGTCCTAAAGAGGGAAGGGATCAGCCCCAGCATTTT.

This sequence joins TRBV4-1 and TRBJ2-1; D is possibly TRBD2 (5 bases). V was shortened by 0 bases and J by 4 bases, with 16 bases between the two germline ends. CDR1 and CDR2 (germline): MGHRA, YSYEKL. This CDR3 comprises 17 residues. CDR3 sequence reads: CASSQEGALERYNEQFF. CDR3 DNA sequence: TGCGCCAGCAGCCAAGAAGGTGCATTGGAGCGGTACAATGAGCAGTTCTTC.

The chain couples TRBV21-1 to TRBJ2-7; the table assigns TRBD1, which was not confirmed against the DNA. TRBV21-1 is an annotated pseudogene. The length of the CDR3 is 12 residues. CDR3 coding DNA: TGTGCCAGCAGAAAGCCCGACAGGGGCTATGGAGTC. The encoded protein is CASRKPDRGYGV.

The chain recombines TRBV5-6 with TRBJ2-1; the D gene is possibly TRBD2 (6 bases). The V gene's germline CDR1 is SGHDT and CDR2 YYEEEE. With 0 bases removed from V and 7 bases from J, the gap between germline ends came to 14 bases. The CDR3 totals 15 residues. The DNA of the CDR3 is TGTGCCAGCAGCTTGGGGGCCGGGACTTTTAATGAGCAGTTCTTC. Amino acid sequence: CASSLGAGTFNEQFF. The full variable domain, in which reference TRBV5-6 and TRBJ2-1 provide the parts outside the CDR3, is DAGVTQSPTHLIKTRGQQVTLRCSPKSGHDTVSWYQQALGQGPQFIFQYYEEEERQRGNFPDRFSGHQFPNYSSELNVNALLLGDSALYLCASSLGAGTFNEQFFGPGTRLTVL.

This sequence joins TRBV18 and TRBJ2-1; possibly TRBD1 for D (6 bases). Germline V gene lookup returns CDR1 KGHSH and CDR2 LQKENI. This CDR3 comprises 12 residues. V was trimmed by 6 bases and J by 10 bases, leaving 13 bases between them. CDR3 protein: CASSPNRDEQFF. For the CDR3, the DNA is TGTGCCAGCTCGCCTAACAGGGACGAGCAGTTCTTC.

V gene TRBV2 combines with J gene TRBJ1-5; possibly TRBD1 for D (5 bases). V was clipped by 8 bases and J by 2 bases, with 13 bases between them. Germline CDR1 and CDR2: SNHLY and FYNNEI. The CDR3 totals 14 residues. The CDR3 is CASGAETGNQPQHF. For the CDR3, the DNA is TGTGCCAGCGGGGCAGAGACAGGCAATCAGCCCCAGCATTTT.

The chain joins TRBV18 to TRBJ2-7; possible D gene TRBD2, 6 bases. V lost 3 bases to trimming and J lost 3 bases, with 12 bases between them. Germline CDR1 and CDR2: KGHSH and LQKENI. The CDR3 is 14 amino acids. The CDR3 bases are TGTGCCAGCTCACCTAGCACGGGGGTCTACGAGCAGTACTTC. It is translated as CASSPSTGVYEQYF.

The chain couples TRBV7-8 to TRBJ2-1, with D tentatively TRBD2 (7 bases). The CDR3 covers 14 residues. Germline CDR1 is SGHVS and CDR2 is FQNEAQ. V shed 5 bases and J shed 9 bases, with 17 bases lying between them. The CDR3 loop reads CASSVAGALGEQFF. CDR3 in DNA: TGTGCCAGCAGCGTTGCGGGGGCCTTGGGTGAGCAGTTCTTC.

This clone appeared once. The rearrangement links TRBV5-4 to TRBJ2-1, with D tentatively TRBD2 (5 bases). V lost 4 bases, J lost 0 bases, and 11 bases lay in between. CDR3 size: 15 residues. The germline gives CDR1 SGHNT, CDR2 YYREEE (reference sequence). CDR3 loop: CASSPPGSSYNEQFF. As DNA, the CDR3 is TGTGCCAGCAGCCCTCCGGGGAGCTCCTACAATGAGCAGTTCTTC.

The chain uses TRBV28 and TRBJ1-5; weak D call: TRBD1 (5 bases). Trimming took off 2 bases at V and 4 bases at J, with 9 bases between the two ends. The CDR3 has 14 residues. CDR1 MDHEN and CDR2 SYDVKM come from the germline V gene. For the CDR3, the DNA is TGTGCCAGCAGTTTAATGACAGCTAATCAGCCCCAGCATTTT. It codes for CASSLMTANQPQHF. Filled out from reference TRBV28 and TRBJ1-5, the complete variable domain reads DVKVTQSSRYLVKRTGEKVFLECVQDMDHENMFWYRQDPGLGLRLIYFSYDVKMKEKGDIPEGYSVSREKKERFSLILESASTNQTSMYLCASSLMTANQPQHFGDGTRLSIL.

This chain connects TRBV28 to TRBJ2-7, with D tentatively TRBD2 (6 bases). CDR3 length equals 12 residues. V was trimmed by 6 bases and J by 6 bases, leaving 12 bases between them. Per the germline V gene, CDR1 is MDHEN and CDR2 is SYDVKM. As DNA, the CDR3 is TGTGCCAGCAGGCTGGTGGGGGGCGAGCAGTACTTC. It yields the protein CASRLVGGEQYF.

V gene TRBV9 combines with J gene TRBJ1-3; D unresolved. Trimming removed 0 bases from V and 0 bases from J, with 10 bases in between. Germline CDR1 and CDR2: SGDLS and YYNGEE. There are 16 residues in the CDR3. The CDR3 nucleotides are TGTGCCAGCAGCGTAGGAGGTGAGCACTCTGGAAACACCATATATTTT. Amino acid sequence: CASSVGGEHSGNTIYF.

This clone was detected only once. This rearrangement joins TRBV5-6 to TRBJ1-1; D is unclear. Trimming removed 4 bases from V and 5 bases from J, with 21 bases in between. CDR1 is SGHDT, CDR2 YYEEEE, per germline. The CDR3 spans 16 residues. CDR3 sequence (DNA): TGTGCCAGCAGCCGGAGGCACCGACAAGTCGGGACTGAAGCTTTCTTT. It translates to CASSRRHRQVGTEAFF.

The chain uses TRBV2 and TRBJ2-1; TRBD2 aligns across 10 bases. Trimming took 5 bases from V and 5 from J; bases not matched to a gene: 3. This CDR3 comprises 14 residues. The germline CDR1 and CDR2 sequences are SNHLY and FYNNEI. The DNA of the CDR3 is TGTGCCAGCAGTTTTAGCGGGGGGAACAATGAGCAGTTCTTC. Its translation is CASSFSGGNNEQFF.

This clone was picked up a small number of times. The chain combines TRBV28 with TRBJ2-3; 7 bases align to TRBD2. The CDR3 has 15 residues. Germline lookup yields CDR1 MDHEN and CDR2 SYDVKM. After removal of 6 bases from V and 6 bases from J, the junction contained 12 bases not matched to a gene. CDR3 amino acids: CASSLGVAGEDTQYF. The CDR3 DNA is TGTGCCAGCAGCCTCGGGGTGGCGGGAGAGGATACGCAGTATTTT.

CDR3 amino acids: CASSPNEYNEQFF. Written as DNA, the CDR3 is TGTGCCAGCAGCCCTAACGAATACAATGAGCAGTTCTTC. The V gene is TRBV9, the J gene TRBJ2-1; D remains unclear. CDR1 is SGDLS, CDR2 YYNGEE, per germline. The CDR3 totals 13 residues. Trimming removed 4 bases at V and 4 bases at J, with 9 bases between.

This clone was picked up a small number of times. V is TRBV7-8 and J is TRBJ2-3, with 9 bases fitting TRBD1. Germline CDR1 is SGHVS and CDR2 is FQNEAQ. This CDR3 contains 16 residues. The V segment lost 3 bases and the J segment 0 bases; nucleotides outside the gene matches: 4. CDR3 region: CASSLAGTGSTDTQYF. CDR3 bases: TGTGCCAGCAGCTTGGCCGGGACAGGGAGCACAGATACGCAGTATTTT.

The sample holds one count of this clone. The gene calls are TRBV29-1 and TRBJ2-3, with TRBD2 as a possible D gene (7 bases). Deletions cut 7 bases from V and 3 bases from J, with 17 bases between. Germline V gene sequence: CDR1 SQVTM, CDR2 ANQGSEA. The CDR3 is 14 residues long. CDR3 sequence: CSARGAEWTDTQYF. In DNA form, the CDR3 reads TGCAGCGCACGGGGGGCCGAATGGACAGATACGCAGTATTTT.

The gene calls are TRBV4-3 and TRBJ1-2; 7 bases match TRBD1. The V and J ends lost 4 bases and 4 bases, in that order; junction bases with no gene match: 3. The germline V gene encodes CDR1 LGHNA and CDR2 YSLEER. The CDR3 runs to 13 residues. CDR3 DNA: TGCGCCAGCAGCCTGGGACAGCTCTATGGCTACACCTTC. Its translation is CASSLGQLYGYTF.